Following are 17 T cell receptor beta chains from one sample sequenced in a study of T cell changes during pregnancy in multiple sclerosis. Only in-frame clones appear in the TCRdb table, and some are missing; sequencing was by immunoSEQ multiplex PCR. The data contain approximately 41,000 clones, roughly 90% of them singletons. Specimen: CD4+ T cells from peripheral blood mononuclear cells, collected in the first trimester of pregnancy. These receptors came from a female donor with multiple sclerosis, enrolled in a pregnancy study.

The chain uses TRBV18 and TRBJ2-7; TRBD1 matches at 9 bases. The CDR3 contains 12 residues. Germline V CDR1 and CDR2: KGHSH, LQKENI. J was trimmed by 7 bases and V by 5 bases; bases with no gene match: 3. Here the CDR3 DNA reads TGTGCCAGCTCAACAGGGGGCGGGGAGCAGTACTTC. Its translation: CASSTGGGEQYF.

V is TRBV28 and J is TRBJ1-5; 9 bases line up with TRBD1. The CDR3 is made up of 14 amino acids. V was pared by 7 bases and J by 5 bases, with 6 bases of the junction left unmatched. Looked up from germline, CDR1 is MDHEN and CDR2 is SYDVKM. The CDR3 reads CASTTGGKDQPQHF. As DNA, the CDR3 is TGTGCCAGCACTACAGGGGGCAAGGATCAGCCCCAGCATTTT.

The chain recombines TRBV28 with TRBJ2-3; the D gene is possibly TRBD2 (5 bases). CDR1 and CDR2 from the germline V gene are MDHEN and SYDVKM. The length of the CDR3 is 15 residues. Trimming removed 3 bases from V and 2 bases from J, with 12 bases in between. The CDR3 DNA reads TGTGCCAGCAGTTTCGGCCCGGGATTCACAGATACGCAGTATTTT. Amino acid sequence: CASSFGPGFTDTQYF.

V gene TRBV28 combines with J gene TRBJ1-5; 9 positions agree with TRBD1. This CDR3 comprises 16 residues. The V segment lost 5 bases and the J segment 6 bases; nucleotides outside the gene matches: 11. Germline V CDR1 and CDR2: MDHEN, SYDVKM. The chain's CDR3 is CASSKGGGQGRQPQHF. CDR3 bases: TGTGCCAGCAGTAAGGGGGGGGGACAGGGCCGTCAGCCCCAGCATTTT.

The chain employs TRBV4-1 and TRBJ2-2; 8 bases are shared with TRBD2. From germline, CDR1 is MGHRA and CDR2 YSYEKL. The ends lost 4 bases at V and 3 bases at J; junction bases unmatched: 10. CDR3 length equals 17 residues. In nucleotides, the CDR3 is TGCGCCAGCAGCCGGATCGGGGGGGGGCGAGACACCGGGGAGCTGTTTTTT. Translating it yields CASSRIGGGRDTGELFF.

The genes are TRBV2 and TRBJ2-3; 7 positions agree with TRBD2. The ends lost 2 bases at V and 5 bases at J; junction bases unmatched: 7. This CDR3 comprises 15 residues. The V gene's germline CDR1 is SNHLY and CDR2 FYNNEI. Here the CDR3 DNA reads TGTGCCAGCAGTGAATTTGGCGGGAGTGGAGATACGCAGTATTTT. Protein: CASSEFGGSGDTQYF. The whole variable domain, filled in from reference TRBV2 and TRBJ2-3, reads EPEVTQTPSHQVTQMGQEVILRCVPISNHLYFYWYRQILGQKVEFLVSFYNNEISEKSEIFDDQFSVERPDGSNFTLKIRSTKLEDSAMYFCASSEFGGSGDTQYFGPGTRLTVL.

The gene calls are TRBV19 and TRBJ2-2; TRBD1 matches at 9 bases. Looked up from germline, CDR1 is LNHDA and CDR2 is SQIVND (reference sequence). V trimming: 4 bases; J trimming: 0 bases; junction bases outside the gene matches: 3. The CDR3 has 16 residues. The CDR3: CASSNRQGANTGELFF. DNA for the CDR3: TGTGCCAGTAGTAATAGACAGGGGGCGAACACCGGGGAGCTGTTTTTT.

This clone was seen only once. V and J are TRBV10-2 and TRBJ2-3; the D gene is possibly TRBD2 (5 bases). V was pared by 9 bases and J by 0 bases, with 13 bases between. Germline V gene sequence: CDR1 WSHSY, CDR2 SAAADI. The CDR3 is 14 residues long. This chain's CDR3 is CASLSGPSTDTQYF. As DNA, the CDR3 is TGCGCCAGTCTAAGCGGCCCGAGCACAGATACGCAGTATTTT.

To note about this clone: Other DNA sequences from this sample encode an identical CDR3 as well. CDR3 bases: TGTGCCAGCAGTTCAGGGGGCTATGGCTACACCTTC. This sequence encodes CASSSGGYGYTF. The chain links TRBV28 to TRBJ1-2; 7 positions agree with TRBD1. The CDR3 has 12 amino acids. Germline-derived CDR1 and CDR2 are MDHEN and SYDVKM. V trimming: 4 bases; J trimming: 4 bases; junction bases outside the gene matches: 0.

This clone came up a few times. CDR3 in DNA: TGTGCCAGCAGTGAATTTTTGCCGGGGGCCGGGGAGCTGTTTTTT. Protein: CASSEFLPGAGELFF. This rearrangement joins TRBV2 to TRBJ2-2; TRBD2 might be the D (6 bases). Trimming left V 2 bases short and J 6 bases short, with 13 bases between. CDR1 is SNHLY, CDR2 FYNNEI, per germline. This CDR3 region has 15 residues.

J is TRBJ2-1 and V is TRBV5-4; TRBD2 might be the D (6 bases). CDR3 length: 15 residues. The germline CDR1 and CDR2 sequences are SGHNT and YYREEE (reference sequence). V lost 4 bases, J lost 6 bases, and 17 bases lay in between. CDR3 coding DNA: TGTGCCAGCAGCCCTGAGATTCGGGGAGGCAATGAGCAGTTCTTC. This sequence encodes CASSPEIRGGNEQFF.

The V and J genes are TRBV5-4 and TRBJ1-1, with 9 bases fitting TRBD1. V was clipped by 4 bases and J by 1 base; unmatched bases: 8. There are 16 residues in the CDR3. CDR1 SGHNT and CDR2 YYREEE come from the germline V gene (reference sequence). CDR3 sequence: CASSPPGQGWNTEAFF. CDR3 sequence (DNA): TGTGCCAGCAGCCCGCCGGGACAGGGATGGAACACTGAAGCTTTCTTT.

This clone has a single count. V usage is TRBV19 and J usage is TRBJ2-1; tentative D call: TRBD1 (6 bases). The germline CDR1 and CDR2 sequences are LNHDA and SQIVND (reference sequence). The CDR3 extends over 15 amino acids. V shed 3 bases and J shed 4 bases, with 13 bases lying between them. The CDR3, as DNA: TGTGCCAGTAGTATTGGGGGCCGGAGTTACAATGAGCAGTTCTTC. Translation gives CASSIGGRSYNEQFF.

The chain uses TRBV29-1 and TRBJ1-1, with 8 positions matching TRBD1. Germline CDR1 SQVTM, CDR2 ANQGSEA. This CDR3 region has 12 residues. Trimming removed 7 bases from V and 7 bases from J; junction bases left unmatched: 8. The CDR3 DNA is TGCAGCGCCCAACAGGGGGGAGGTGAAGCTTTCTTT. Its translation: CSAQQGGGEAFF.

This sequence joins TRBV5-4 and TRBJ2-1, with 12 bases fitting TRBD2. The CDR3 covers 15 residues. Per germline, CDR1 SGHNT and CDR2 YYREEE (reference sequence). V shed 0 bases, J shed 10 bases, and the junction held 5 bases outside the gene matches. The CDR3 loop reads CASSLELAGGREQFF. The CDR3 nucleotides are TGTGCCAGCAGCTTGGAGCTAGCGGGAGGGCGAGAGCAGTTCTTC.

The V and J genes are TRBV4-2 and TRBJ1-6; 7 positions agree with TRBD1. Germline V gene data show CDR1 as LGHNA and CDR2 as YNFKEQ. V gave up 2 bases and J gave up 5 bases; unmatched junction bases: 0. The CDR3 sequence is 14 residues long. The CDR3 DNA reads as TGTGCCAGCAGCCAAACAGGGGATAATTCACCCCTCCACTTT. It is translated as CASSQTGDNSPLHF.

V usage is TRBV7-6 and J usage is TRBJ2-5; TRBD1 matches 10 bases. The CDR3 is made up of 17 amino acids. After removal of 5 bases from V and 3 bases from J, the junction contained 12 bases not matched to a gene. The germline CDR1 and CDR2 sequences are SGHVS and FNYEAQ. The CDR3 region is CASSLGQGGYEKETQYF. In DNA form, the CDR3 reads TGTGCCAGCAGCCTAGGACAGGGGGGGTATGAAAAAGAGACCCAGTACTTC.